This T cell receptor (beta chain) is drawn from a study of identical twins. Germline assignment: CDR1 MNHEY and CDR2 SMNVEV (reference sequence). Trimming left V 5 bases short and J 7 bases short, with 9 bases between. CDR3 length: 12 residues. TCRdb called the 5' RACE reads again in MiXCR, with one record for every CDR3 protein. The sample has 250,000 or so distinct CDR3 sequences; approximately 8.3% are singletons. The sample was also linked to a second study, of yellow fever vaccine responses in identical twins.

Sample: CD8+ T cells sorted from blood. This chain uses TRBV27 with TRBJ1-5, with D hard to call. The receptor's source is a woman under 30 in good health. DNA for the CDR3: TGTGCCAGCAGTCGAGGAGGGCAGCCCCAGCATTTT. Its translation is CASSRGGQPQHF.